Reported below is one T cell receptor (beta chain). As yet, its antigen is unknown. Naive CD8 cells lacked CD45RO, underwent positive selection for CCR7 and left out terminally differentiated effector memory CD45RA+ cells. This record belongs to a study of shared clonotypes between healthy human individuals. As for the study in general: Sampling drew on donors who were a couple of women and a few men aged 18 to 49.

Authors' data handling: ImmunoSEQ only sent back junction sequences with no quality scores, so filtering was done differently. Produced via immunoSEQ multiplex PCR; TCRdb's table is partial and in-frame only. Clonal size and the V and J genes are those of that table, whereas D and trimming came from the DNA. This sample carries roughly 2,000,000 clones, about 95% of them seen once, and the ten largest clones take approximately 1.2%. Study-level findings and limits: Across a few donors, naive CD4 shared roughly 5%, naive CD8 more than 3%, memory CD4 roughly 2.4%, memory CD8 0.4%. Despite large depth, rarefaction showed incomplete sorted-subset sequencing.

Sequenced input: naive CD8+ T cells sorted from blood. The sequence came from a man aged 18 to 29 in good health.

CDR3 region: CASSLEQGGDNEQFF. CDR3 coding DNA: TGTGCCAGCAGCTTAGAACAGGGGGGTGACAATGAGCAGTTCTTC. The chain has TRBV11-2 and TRBJ2-1; 8 bases are a match to TRBD1. J gave up 5 bases and V 0 bases, and 3 bases lay outside the gene matches. The CDR3 is 15 residues long. CDR1 and CDR2 (germline): SGHAT, FQNNGV.